This T cell receptor (beta chain) emerged from a study of CD8+CD57+ T cells in acquired aplastic anemia. For the study at large: The sorted CD4+ and CD8+ cells yielded an average approximately 3.2 ug of DNA.

The germline V gene has CDR1 DFQATT and CDR2 SNEGSKA (reference sequence). The CDR3 loop spans 15 amino acids. With 3 bases removed from V and 5 bases from J, the gap between germline ends came to 20 bases. The authors sequenced patients whose flow cytometry had shown CD8+CD57+ cell expansion. Patients were treatment-naive when blood was sampled. TCR beta VDJ combinations and CDR3 sequences were profiled from genomic DNA. One entry per CDR3 protein results from TCRdb running MiXCR on the reads. The sample lists about 95,000 distinct CDR3 sequences; 55% to 75% were seen once. Sequencing was performed on sorted CD4+, CD8+, or CD8+CD57+ T cells (not recorded which) from PBMCs. The source of this sequence is a human donor with aplastic anemia. The gene calls are TRBV20-1 and TRBJ2-7, with TRBD2 as a possible D gene (7 bases). DNA for the CDR3: TGCAGTGCTAGTAAGGGGGGGACCCTCGGGAACGAGCAGTACTTC. Residues: CSASKGGTLGNEQYF.